These 19 T cell receptor beta chains were all obtained from the same sample, sequenced in a study of blood T cell repertoires in COVID-19. TCRdb keeps only in-frame clones here, not all; method: immunoSEQ multiplex PCR. Of approximately 320,000 clones listed, about 82% were seen once; the top ten hold approximately 7.5%. The material sequenced was peripheral blood. Receptors were obtained from a human donor in a cohort sampled during active COVID-19.

This rearrangement joins TRBV9 to TRBJ1-3; 7 bases are a match to TRBD1. V lost 7 bases, J lost 4 bases, and 5 bases stayed unmatched. There are 13 residues in the CDR3. The germline CDR1 and CDR2 sequences are SGDLS and YYNGEE. CDR3 residues: CASAPGQGNTIYF. CDR3 DNA: TGTGCCAGCGCCCCGGGACAGGGAAACACCATATATTTT.

This chain uses TRBV7-9 with TRBJ1-5, with D uncertain. CDR1 and CDR2 from the germline V gene are SEHNR and FQNEAQ (reference sequence). V was pared by 8 bases and J by 7 bases, with 21 bases between. This CDR3 contains 15 residues. The CDR3 DNA follows: TGTGCCAGCCAGTCTTGGGAGGGTTTAGGGCAGCCCCAGCATTTT. Protein product: CASQSWEGLGQPQHF.

CDR3 sequence (DNA): TGTGCCATCAGTGAGACGGGAATGAACACTGAAGCTTTCTTT. Translated: CAISETGMNTEAFF. The chain recombines TRBV10-3 with TRBJ1-1; D not resolved. Trimming took off 2 bases at V and 0 bases at J, with 7 bases between the two ends. Germline lookup yields CDR1 ENHRY and CDR2 SYGVKD. This CDR3 has 14 amino acids.

The rearrangement links TRBV3-1 (or the pseudogene TRBV3-2) to TRBJ2-7; TRBD1 matches at 8 bases. V was clipped by 3 bases and J by 3 bases; unmatched bases: 10. The germline V gene encodes CDR1 LGHDT and CDR2 YNNKEL (reference sequence). There are 16 residues in the CDR3. This chain's CDR3 is CASSQGRTGFYYEQYF. The CDR3 region has the DNA TGTGCCAGCAGCCAGGGGAGGACAGGGTTTTACTACGAGCAGTACTTC.

This clone was seen a single time. The rearrangement uses TRBV10-1 and TRBJ2-2; 7 nucleotides align to TRBD2. The V gene end was trimmed by 1 base and the J gene end by 0 bases; junction bases not matched to a gene: 8. The germline V gene has CDR1 WNHNN and CDR2 SYGVQD (reference sequence). The CDR3 length is 18 residues. The CDR3: CASSEWGGTETNTGELFF. The CDR3 bases are TGCGCCAGCAGTGAGTGGGGGGGGACGGAAACGAACACCGGGGAGCTGTTTTTT.

The genes are TRBV6-2 or TRBV6-3 and TRBJ2-5; 10 bases line up with TRBD1. The CDR3 covers 15 residues. V shed 2 bases and J 5 bases; nucleotides not matched to a gene: 5. Germline assignment: CDR1 MNHEY and CDR2 SVGEGT. Written as DNA, the CDR3 is TGTGCCAGCAGTTACCCGGGACAGGGGATTGAGACCCAGTACTTC. It encodes CASSYPGQGIETQYF.

In this sample, this clone turned up once. The chain joins TRBV24-1 to TRBJ2-2; D remains unclear. Trimming cost V 1 base and J 6 bases, with 5 bases left between them. The CDR3 has 13 amino acids. In germline, CDR1 is KGHDR, CDR2 SFDVKD. DNA for the CDR3: TGTGCCACCAGTGATTTAAGCCCCGGGGAGCTGTTTTTT. Protein: CATSDLSPGELFF.

This clone was counted a few times. V and J are TRBV6-5 and TRBJ2-7, with 7 bases lining up with TRBD2. V trimming: 6 bases; J trimming: 6 bases; junction bases outside the gene matches: 11. The CDR3 loop spans 14 amino acids. The V gene's germline CDR1 is MNHEY and CDR2 SVGAGI. The CDR3 spells CASRFRGEKGEQYF. CDR3 nucleotides: TGTGCCAGCAGGTTTCGGGGGGAGAAAGGCGAGCAGTACTTC.

This clone has only one observation. The rearrangement uses TRBV5-1 and TRBJ1-1; TRBD1 agrees at 7 bases. The V and J ends lost 3 bases and 6 bases, in that order; junction bases with no gene match: 8. The CDR3 runs to 14 residues. CDR1 SGHRS and CDR2 YFSETQ come from the germline V gene. The CDR3 DNA reads as TGCGCCAGCAGCTCAGGACAGGCGGGACCTGAAGCTTTCTTT. Amino acid sequence: CASSSGQAGPEAFF.

The chain combines TRBV5-4 with TRBJ2-5, with 11 bases lining up with TRBD1. V gave up 6 bases and J gave up 1 base; unmatched junction bases: 8. The CDR3 has 16 residues. Germline-derived CDR1 and CDR2 are SGHNT and YYREEE (reference sequence). In DNA form, the CDR3 reads TGTGCCAGCAACGCTCGAGGGACAGGGGGCCAAGAGACCCAGTACTTC. Encoded protein: CASNARGTGGQETQYF.

This clone appeared a few times. V and J are TRBV6-5 and TRBJ1-5, with a weak D call TRBD1 (5 bases). The CDR3 is 14 amino acids. Germline V gives CDR1 MNHEY, CDR2 SVGAGI. The germline V and J ends were trimmed by 5 bases and 3 bases, with 11 bases remaining between them. In DNA, the CDR3 is TGTGCCAGCAGTCATCGACAGACCAATCAGCCCCAGCATTTT. It encodes CASSHRQTNQPQHF.

This chain links TRBV6-5 with TRBJ2-7, with 7 bases matching TRBD2. The CDR3 totals 12 residues. In germline, CDR1 is MNHEY, CDR2 SVGAGI. V lost 5 bases and J lost 5; bases outside the gene matches: 3. The DNA of the CDR3 is TGTGCCAGCAGTCTGGGGGGGAACGAGCAGTACTTC. Protein: CASSLGGNEQYF.

This clone was detected only a few times. The V gene is TRBV28, the J gene TRBJ2-7, with 8 bases aligning to TRBD1. The V and J ends lost 4 bases and 2 bases, in that order; junction bases with no gene match: 4. The CDR3 is 14 amino acids. Per the germline V gene, CDR1 is MDHEN and CDR2 is SYDVKM. The CDR3 DNA sequence: TGTGCCAGCAGTTCCGGACAGGGTCCCTACGAGCAGTACTTC. As protein: CASSSGQGPYEQYF.

The CDR3 DNA reads TGTGCCAGCAGCTCGGACAGGGGGCTGAGCTATGGCTACACCTTC. Translation: CASSSDRGLSYGYTF. J is TRBJ1-2 and V is TRBV11-2, with 11 bases fitting TRBD1. Trimming at V came to 4 bases and at J to 4 bases, leaving 5 bases not matched to a gene. Germline-derived CDR1 and CDR2 are SGHAT and FQNNGV. The length of the CDR3 is 15 residues.

J is TRBJ2-1 and V is TRBV7-3; 9 nucleotides match TRBD1. Trimming took 5 bases from V and 8 from J; bases not matched to a gene: 10. The CDR3 loop spans 15 amino acids. The germline V gene encodes CDR1 SGHTA and CDR2 FQGTGA. CDR3 sequence (DNA): TGTGCCAGCAGCCCCCGACAGGGGGTACTCGATGAGCAGTTCTTC. It specifies CASSPRQGVLDEQFF. The full variable domain, in which reference TRBV7-3 and TRBJ2-1 provide the parts outside the CDR3, is GAGVSQTPSNKVTEKGKYVELRCDPISGHTALYWYRQSLGQGPEFLIYFQGTGAADDSGLPNDRFFAVRPEGSVSTLKIQRTERGDSAVYLCASSPRQGVLDEQFFGPGTRLTVL.

The chain couples TRBV18 to TRBJ2-7, with unresolved D. This CDR3 region has 14 residues. Trimming shortened V by 3 bases and J by 5 bases, and 14 bases separated the two germline ends. Looked up from germline, CDR1 is KGHSH and CDR2 is LQKENI. CDR3 coding DNA: TGTGCCAGCTCACCGTCTGGCAGTATCCACGAGCAGTACTTC. Residues: CASSPSGSIHEQYF.

This chain uses TRBV7-8 with TRBJ2-5, with D possibly being TRBD1 (6 bases). V gave up 0 bases and J gave up 5 bases, with 10 bases separating them. The CDR3 consists of 14 residues. Germline loops: CDR1 SGHVS, CDR2 FQNEAQ. The CDR3 reads CASSLASGVETQYF. The CDR3 coding sequence is TGTGCCAGCAGCTTAGCGTCAGGGGTGGAGACCCAGTACTTC.

J is TRBJ1-5 and V is TRBV6-5; D perhaps matches TRBD1 (5 bases). V gave up 2 bases and J gave up 6 bases, with 8 bases separating them. Germline V CDR1 and CDR2: MNHEY, SVGAGI. This CDR3 region has 13 residues. This CDR3 reads CASSYKGPQPQHF. CDR3 nucleotides: TGTGCCAGCAGTTACAAGGGGCCTCAGCCCCAGCATTTT.

The rearrangement joins TRBV4-1 to TRBJ1-2; D is perhaps TRBD1 (6 bases). The germline V gene has CDR1 MGHRA and CDR2 YSYEKL. Trimming removed 1 base from V and 8 bases from J, with 17 bases in between. The CDR3 consists of 15 residues. The CDR3, as DNA: TGCGCCAGCAGCCAAGTGCGCGGGGGCTTCAGGGGCTACACCTTC. Its protein product is CASSQVRGGFRGYTF.